This T cell receptor (delta chain) came from a study of gamma-delta T cells after stem cell transplantation. About this clone itself: TCRdb lists the protein of a much larger clone for this DNA, which differs at residue 14, so this is likely a read error; the protein given here is translated from the DNA itself.

TCRdb re-called the RT-PCR reads through CATT. The data hold more than 1,000 delta-chain clones, with 3.6% observed a single time. The CDR3 extends over 17 amino acids. Trimming took 2 bases from V and 10 from J; bases not matched to a gene: 15. Germline CDR1 is GEAIGNYY and CDR2 is EKD. The chain links TRDV2 to TRDJ1, with TRDD3 matching over 13 bases. The receptor comes from a human donor. It is not recorded whose cells these are; they may come from a transplant donor. The material sequenced was gamma-delta T cells. In nucleotides, the CDR3 is TGTGCCTGTGACAATATACTGGGGGATACGGAACCGTTGAGACTCATCTTT. Protein product: CACDNILGDTEPLRLIF.